Presented here are 21 T cell receptor beta chains from one specimen sequenced in a study of blood T cells in healthy people across ages. A second PCR, run for about 7 to 11 cycles, used a sample-barcoded 5' primer plus a J-beta primer mix. In TCRdb, the 5' RACE reads were re-called with MiXCR into one record per CDR3 protein. This table holds fewer than 900,000 distinct CDR3 sequences, roughly 47% found once. Sequenced input: blood. The receptors here all came from a woman between 55 and 75 years old in good health.

J is TRBJ2-1 and V is TRBV18; TRBD2 matches 11 bases. This CDR3 region has 15 residues. V lost 6 bases, J lost 8 bases, and 9 bases stayed unmatched. The germline V gene has CDR1 KGHSH and CDR2 LQKENI. Written as DNA, the CDR3 is TGTGCCAGCTCCCTCACAACTAGCGGGGGCCATGAGCAGTTCTTC. Translating it yields CASSLTTSGGHEQFF.

This clonotype was picked up many times. The V and J genes are TRBV7-2 and TRBJ2-3; 7 nucleotides agree with TRBD2. Trimming cost V 0 bases and J 5 bases; bases outside gene matches: 5. Germline V gene lookup returns CDR1 SGHTA and CDR2 FQGNSA. The CDR3 runs to 15 residues. The CDR3 region has the DNA TGTGCCAGCAGCTTAGCGGGAGGGCTAAGAGATACGCAGTATTTT. Protein: CASSLAGGLRDTQYF. Based on the CDR3 plus reference TRBV7-2 and TRBJ2-3, the full variable domain is GAGVSQSPSNKVTEKGKDVELRCDPISGHTALYWYRQSLGQGLEFLIYFQGNSAPDKSGLPSDRFSAERTGGSVSTLTIQRTQQEDSAVYLCASSLAGGLRDTQYFGPGTRLTVL.

This clonotype was picked up a small number of times. The rearrangement links TRBV20-1 to TRBJ1-1; the D is unclear. The V gene's germline CDR1 is DFQATT and CDR2 SNEGSKA (reference sequence). The CDR3 has 10 amino acids. Trimming pared 6 bases from V and 6 bases from J, leaving 8 bases between. In DNA form, the CDR3 reads TGCAGTGCCCCTCTCGCTGAAGCTTTCTTT. It codes for CSAPLAEAFF.

This clonotype showed up just a few times. The chain links TRBV3-1 to TRBJ2-3; 14 nucleotides agree with TRBD2. The ends lost 0 bases at V and 3 bases at J; junction bases unmatched: 14. Germline loops: CDR1 LGHDT, CDR2 YNNKEL (reference sequence). The CDR3 length is 21 residues. CDR3 coding DNA: TGTGCCAGCAGCCAAGATGGTACGAGACTAGCGGGGGGGCAACGGACAGATACGCAGTATTTT. The encoded protein is CASSQDGTRLAGGQRTDTQYF.

This clonotype was observed a few times. The rearrangement uses TRBV30 and TRBJ1-4, with D possibly being TRBD1 (5 bases). The CDR3 runs 16 residues. The V gene lost 1 base and the J gene lost 5 bases, with 17 bases spanning the gap. The V gene's germline CDR1 is GTSNPN and CDR2 SVGIG (reference sequence). The CDR3 here is CAWSARNRFWNEKLFF. The CDR3 DNA reads TGTGCCTGGAGTGCACGAAACAGGTTTTGGAATGAAAAACTGTTTTTT.

This clonotype was seen once. The V gene is TRBV4-3, the J gene TRBJ2-5, with D maybe TRBD1 (6 bases). Germline V gene lookup returns CDR1 LGHNA and CDR2 YSLEER. The CDR3 sequence is 16 residues long. V was clipped by 0 bases and J by 4 bases, with 15 bases between them. The CDR3: CASSQDGAGTTETQYF. The CDR3 region has the DNA TGCGCCAGCAGCCAAGATGGAGCCGGGACAACAGAGACCCAGTACTTC.

This chain uses TRBV5-1 with TRBJ2-7; D possibly corresponds to TRBD2 (7 bases). CDR1 is SGHRS, CDR2 YFSETQ, per germline. This CDR3 is 17 amino acids long. V lost 0 bases and J 3 bases, leaving 19 bases between the germline ends. This CDR3 is CASSLALGRGAFYEQYF. The CDR3 DNA is TGCGCCAGCAGCTTGGCCCTCGGTCGGGGGGCCTTCTACGAGCAGTACTTC. The full variable domain, completed using reference TRBV5-1 and TRBJ2-7, is KAGVTQTPRYLIKTRGQQVTLSCSPISGHRSVSWYQQTPGQGLQFLFEYFSETQRNKGNFPGRFSGRQFSNSRSEMNVSTLELGDSALYLCASSLALGRGAFYEQYFGPGTRLTVT.

This sequence joins TRBV7-6 and TRBJ2-7; D could derive from TRBD1 or TRBD2 (5 bases each). CDR1 SGHVS and CDR2 FNYEAQ come from the germline V gene. The CDR3 has 16 amino acids. Between the trimmed V and J ends, which lost 5 bases and 7 bases, there was a span of 24 bases. The chain's CDR3 is CASSPGAASSYNEQYF. The CDR3 bases are TGTGCCAGCAGCCCCGGGGCGGCGAGCTCCTACAATGAGCAGTACTTC.

This chain joins TRBV2 and TRBJ2-3, with 8 positions matching TRBD2. This CDR3 has 14 amino acids. V lost 6 bases, J lost 2 bases, and 4 bases stayed unmatched. Germline CDR1 and CDR2: SNHLY and FYNNEI. The CDR3, as DNA: TGTGCCAGCAGGGGACTAGTCTCCACAGATACGCAGTATTTT. This translates into CASRGLVSTDTQYF.

The V gene is TRBV19, the J gene TRBJ2-5; 9 bases match TRBD1. This CDR3 has 16 residues. V trimming: 6 bases; J trimming: 11 bases; junction bases outside the gene matches: 19. The germline V gene has CDR1 LNHDA and CDR2 SQIVND (reference sequence). DNA of the CDR3: TGTGCCAGTAGCCAGAACCACCGGGACAGGGTAGGTCGGCAGTACTTC. As protein: CASSQNHRDRVGRQYF.

With respect to this clonotype: A clone one base away is much larger, so this may be a read error. The V gene is TRBV7-2, the J gene TRBJ2-1; D is unclear. The J call is uncertain, as TRBJ2-7 better fits the DNA end. Looked up from germline, CDR1 is SGHTA and CDR2 is FQGNSA. The CDR3 is made up of 14 amino acids. The CDR3 coding sequence is TGTGCCAGCAGCTTAGTAGGAAGCTACAATGAGCAGTACTTC. Encoded protein: CASSLVGSYNEQYF.

V and J are TRBV5-1 and TRBJ2-7, with D perhaps matching TRBD1 (5 bases). Trimming stripped 0 bases from V and 7 bases from J, with 23 bases between. Germline CDR1 SGHRS, CDR2 YFSETQ. The CDR3 is made up of 17 amino acids. CDR3 protein: CASSLGSSRQGFLEQYF. The CDR3 bases are TGCGCCAGCAGCTTGGGTTCTTCTCGGCAGGGTTTCTTAGAGCAGTACTTC.

This clonotype occurred once. This chain links TRBV5-4 with TRBJ2-1; D remains ambiguous. CDR3 length: 15 amino acids. V lost 2 bases and J lost 5, with 14 bases in between. In germline, CDR1 is SGHNT, CDR2 YYREEE (reference sequence). In DNA, the CDR3 is TGTGCCAGCAGCTTCAGTGGTAAGGCCCACAATGAGCAGTTCTTC. Protein product: CASSFSGKAHNEQFF.

The genes are TRBV10-3 and TRBJ2-7; 8 nucleotides align to TRBD2. The germline CDR1 and CDR2 sequences are ENHRY and SYGVKD. The CDR3 runs to 13 residues. V trimming: 6 bases; J trimming: 4 bases; junction bases outside the gene matches: 5. The CDR3 reads CAIRAGESYEQYF. DNA of the CDR3: TGTGCCATCAGAGCGGGAGAGAGTTACGAGCAGTACTTC.

This clonotype was observed a handful of times. This rearrangement joins TRBV20-1 to TRBJ1-4; D unclear. The length of the CDR3 is 11 residues. Germline lookup yields CDR1 DFQATT and CDR2 SNEGSKA (reference sequence). CDR3 sequence (DNA): TGCGGTATTCGGGTAGGGGAAAAACTGTTTTTT. Its translation: CGIRVGEKLFF.

The chain uses TRBV3-1 and TRBJ2-7, with TRBD1 identical over 8 bases. TRBJ2-5 matches the DNA end more closely, so the J call is doubtful. The germline V gene encodes CDR1 LGHDT and CDR2 YNNKEL (reference sequence). This CDR3 contains 15 residues. This CDR3 is CASSRGQATQETQYF. The CDR3 DNA is TGTGCCAGTAGCAGGGGACAGGCGACTCAAGAGACCCAGTACTTC.

The V and J genes are TRBV5-6 and TRBJ2-3, with 9 bases matching TRBD2. V trimming: 1 base; J trimming: 3 bases; junction bases outside the gene matches: 6. CDR1 and CDR2 (germline): SGHDT, YYEEEE. The CDR3 has 16 amino acids. In DNA, the CDR3 is TGTGCCAGCAGCTTGTGGGTAGCGGGAGAGACAGATACGCAGTATTTT. Protein sequence: CASSLWVAGETDTQYF.

On this clonotype: A read error may produce the germline difference seen at one junction end. This sequence joins TRBV20-1 and TRBJ2-3; no definite D call. CDR3 length: 13 amino acids. CDR1 DFQATT and CDR2 SNEGSKA come from the germline V gene (reference sequence). Written as DNA, the CDR3 is TGCAGTGTTAGAGAAGGCCGCACAGATGCGCAGTATTTT. Translation: CSVREGRTDAQYF.

The chain couples TRBV27 to TRBJ2-3; 12 positions agree with TRBD2. The V and J ends lost 2 bases and 4 bases, in that order; junction bases with no gene match: 4. The length of the CDR3 is 16 residues. The germline gives CDR1 MNHEY, CDR2 SMNVEV (reference sequence). CDR3 protein: CASSLGLAGISDTQYF. In DNA form, the CDR3 reads TGTGCCAGCAGTTTAGGACTAGCGGGGATTTCAGATACGCAGTATTTT.

Points on this clonotype: A much larger clone differs by one base, so this may be a read error. This chain uses TRBV7-9 with TRBJ1-2, with D perhaps TRBD1 (5 bases). The CDR3 has 14 amino acids. Germline CDR1 SEHNR, CDR2 FQNEAQ (reference sequence). CDR3 sequence reads: CASTQNTGEYGCTF. The CDR3 bases are TGTGCCAGCACCCAAAATACGGGGGAATATGGCTGCACCTTC.

This clonotype was counted many times. This chain joins TRBV9 and TRBJ2-7, with TRBD1 matching 10 bases. Germline values: CDR1 SGDLS, CDR2 YYNGEE. The CDR3 sequence is 14 residues long. Germline trimming cut 3 bases from V and 7 bases from J; bases unmatched to any gene: 7. CDR3 sequence (DNA): TGTGCCAGCAGCGGGACAGGGGGAATGGAGGAGCAGTACTTC. Translated, it gives CASSGTGGMEEQYF.